The 17 T cell receptor beta chains below come from one sample, sequenced in a study of T cell changes during pregnancy in multiple sclerosis. Sequenced by immunoSEQ multiplex PCR; TCRdb stores in-frame clones only, minus some. Altogether roughly 72,000 clones are present, 90% to 95% being singletons, with the ten largest covering around 0.2%. Material: CD4+ T cells from peripheral blood mononuclear cells, obtained before pregnancy. Receptors originate from a female donor with multiple sclerosis, enrolled in a pregnancy study.

The CDR3 reads CASSDGSGAGELFF. CDR3 coding DNA: TGTGCCAGCAGTGATGGGTCCGGGGCCGGGGAGCTGTTTTTT. This chain joins TRBV6-1 and TRBJ2-2, with a weak D call TRBD2 (5 bases). The CDR3 is made up of 14 amino acids. V lost 3 bases, J lost 6 bases, and 11 bases lay in between. Germline lookup yields CDR1 MNHNS and CDR2 SASEGT.

This clone was recorded once. V and J are TRBV2 and TRBJ2-1; 12 positions agree with TRBD2. The junction had 6 bases not matched to a gene; V was cut back by 4 bases and J by 5 bases. CDR1 and CDR2 from the germline V gene are SNHLY and FYNNEI. The CDR3 is 16 amino acids. In DNA, the CDR3 is TGTGCCAGCAGTGGGCGGACTAGCGGGGTTCACAATGAGCAGTTCTTC. As protein: CASSGRTSGVHNEQFF.

This rearrangement joins TRBV7-8 to TRBJ2-7; 7 bases agree with TRBD2. This CDR3 spans 15 amino acids. V lost 5 bases to trimming and J lost 0 bases; unmatched junction nucleotides: 7. The germline V gene has CDR1 SGHVS and CDR2 FQNEAQ. The CDR3 region has the DNA TGTGCCAGCAGCCTGGTCGGGGGGAGCTCCTACGAGCAGTACTTC. Encoded protein: CASSLVGGSSYEQYF. Full variable domain (missing parts from reference TRBV7-8 and TRBJ2-7): GAGVSQSPRYKVAKRGQDVALRCDPISGHVSLFWYQQALGQGPEFLTYFQNEAQLDKSGLPSDRFFAERPEGSVSTLKIQRTQQEDSAVYLCASSLVGGSSYEQYFGPGTRLTVT.

This clone was recorded only once. The DNA of the CDR3 is TGCGCCAGCAGCCCGGGACAGGGTGATCAGCCCCAGCATTTT. This codes for CASSPGQGDQPQHF. The chain carries TRBV5-1 and TRBJ1-5; 9 positions agree with TRBD1. The germline V gene has CDR1 SGHRS and CDR2 YFSETQ. The CDR3 is 14 residues long. The V and J ends lost 4 bases and 5 bases, in that order; junction bases with no gene match: 4.

The chain is built from TRBV28 and TRBJ1-1; no clear D. The CDR3 has 12 amino acids. Trimming took off 10 bases at V and 4 bases at J, with 13 bases between the two ends. Per the germline V gene, CDR1 is MDHEN and CDR2 is SYDVKM. CDR3 nucleotide sequence: TGTGCCACCCGAGGAGGTGCCACTGAAGCTTTCTTT. Its protein is CATRGGATEAFF. Full variable domain (remainder filled in from reference TRBV28 and TRBJ1-1): DVKVTQSSRYLVKRTGEKVFLECVQDMDHENMFWYRQDPGLGLRLIYFSYDVKMKEKGDIPEGYSVSREKKERFSLILESASTNQTSMYLCATRGGATEAFFGQGTRLTVV.

The genes are TRBV30 and TRBJ2-2, with D hard to call. CDR3 length equals 14 residues. The V end was cut by 1 base, the J end by 5 bases, with 11 bases between. Germline V gives CDR1 GTSNPN, CDR2 SVGIG (reference sequence). CDR3: CAWSGIRITGELFF. The CDR3 bases are TGTGCCTGGAGTGGAATCAGAATTACCGGGGAGCTGTTTTTT. The full variable domain, with the rest looked up from reference TRBV30 and TRBJ2-2, is SQTIHQWPATLVQPVGSPLSLECTVEGTSNPNLYWYRQAAGRGLQLLFYSVGIGQISSEVPQNLSASRPQDRQFILSSKKLLLSDSGFYLCAWSGIRITGELFFGEGSRLTVL.

The chain couples TRBV7-3 to TRBJ1-2, with TRBD1 identical over 9 bases. The CDR3 consists of 14 residues. Trimming cost V 0 bases and J 6 bases; bases outside gene matches: 2. CDR1 is SGHTA, CDR2 FQGTGA, per germline. The CDR3 loop reads CASSLTGTGHGYTF. The CDR3, as DNA: TGTGCCAGCAGCTTAACCGGGACAGGGCATGGCTACACCTTC.

This chain links TRBV23-1 with TRBJ1-1, with 8 bases aligning to TRBD1. TRBV23-1 is an open reading frame whose function is uncertain. The CDR3 totals 14 residues. Germline trimming cut 4 bases from V and 5 bases from J; bases unmatched to any gene: 6. CDR3 in amino acids: CASSLQGVGTEAFF. CDR3 DNA: TGCGCCAGCAGTCTACAGGGGGTTGGAACTGAAGCTTTCTTT.

The chain is built from TRBV19 and TRBJ2-1; D call uncertain. The V gene's germline CDR1 is LNHDA and CDR2 SQIVND (reference sequence). There are 12 residues in the CDR3. V was trimmed by 5 bases and J by 5 bases, leaving 7 bases between them. CDR3 DNA sequence: TGTGCCAGTAGTGTTGAGGACAATGAGCAGTTCTTC. This gives the protein CASSVEDNEQFF. The full variable domain, rest sourced from reference TRBV19 and TRBJ2-1, is DGGITQSPKYLFRKEGQNVTLSCEQNLNHDAMYWYRQDPGQGLRLIYYSQIVNDFQKGDIAEGYSVSREKKESFPLTVTSAQKNPTAFYLCASSVEDNEQFFGPGTRLTVL.

The chain carries TRBV25-1 and TRBJ1-2, with D perhaps matching TRBD1 (5 bases). The germline V and J ends were trimmed by 2 bases and 8 bases, with 12 bases remaining between them. There are 13 residues in the CDR3. Germline loops: CDR1 MGHDK, CDR2 SYGVNS. The CDR3 here is CASSERGVEGYTF. The CDR3 nucleotides are TGTGCCAGCAGTGAACGGGGGGTGGAGGGCTACACCTTC.

This clone came up a few times. The chain has TRBV9 and TRBJ1-6; TRBD1 matches 9 bases. CDR1 is SGDLS and CDR2 is YYNGEE in the germline V gene. Trimming cost V 0 bases and J 8 bases; bases outside gene matches: 6. The length of the CDR3 is 16 residues. DNA for the CDR3: TGTGCCAGCAGCGTAGCACAGGGGGCGAACGATTCACCCCTCCACTTT. Translated, it gives CASSVAQGANDSPLHF.

Only one count was recorded for this clone. The genes are TRBV6-5 and TRBJ2-7; D might be TRBD1 (5 bases). This CDR3 is built from 14 residues. Per germline, CDR1 MNHEY and CDR2 SVGAGI. V was trimmed by 7 bases and J by 0 bases, leaving 13 bases between them. CDR3 bases: TGTGCCAGCACGAACCAGGGCCTCTCCTACGAGCAGTACTTC. Translated: CASTNQGLSYEQYF.

The CDR3 nucleotides are TGCGCCAGCAGCTTGGTCCCGGGACAGGTTAACAATGAGCAGTTCTTC. This sequence encodes CASSLVPGQVNNEQFF. The V call is TRBV5-1, the J call TRBJ2-1; 8 nucleotides align to TRBD1. The J segment lost 5 bases and the V segment lost 0 bases, leaving 7 bases of the junction unmatched. The CDR3 length is 16 residues. CDR1 SGHRS and CDR2 YFSETQ come from the germline V gene.

The chain links TRBV5-1 to TRBJ2-1; weak D call: TRBD2 (5 bases). Germline CDR1 is SGHRS and CDR2 is YFSETQ. The V end lost 3 bases, the J end lost 2 bases, and 9 bases lay between the germline ends. The CDR3 runs 14 residues. CDR3 coding DNA: TGCGCCAGCAGCTCCGGGAATACCTACAATGAGCAGTTCTTC. Translated: CASSSGNTYNEQFF.

The chain carries TRBV28 and TRBJ1-2; D not certain. Trimming took 5 bases from V and 8 from J, leaving 12 bases between them. This CDR3 contains 12 residues. CDR1 is MDHEN and CDR2 is SYDVKM in the germline V gene. The CDR3 protein is CASSTRGGGYTF. Written as DNA, the CDR3 is TGTGCCAGCAGTACCCGGGGTGGAGGCTACACCTTC.

The chain combines TRBV6-5 with TRBJ1-2; D gene ambiguous. Germline V CDR1 and CDR2: MNHEY, SVGAGI. There are 12 residues in the CDR3. V lost 2 bases and J 6 bases, leaving 7 bases between the germline ends. CDR3 region: CASSYGGNGYTF. CDR3 bases: TGTGCCAGCAGTTACGGAGGGAATGGCTACACCTTC.

The V gene is TRBV7-3, the J gene TRBJ2-3; 8 bases are a match to TRBD2. This CDR3 contains 15 residues. Trimming removed 1 base from V and 1 base from J; junction bases left unmatched: 1. Germline assignment: CDR1 SGHTA and CDR2 FQGTGA. The CDR3 loop is CASSLNGRGTDTQYF. CDR3 nucleotides: TGTGCCAGCAGCTTAAACGGGAGGGGCACAGATACGCAGTATTTT.